The 13 T cell receptor beta chains below all came from one sample that was sequenced in a study of early T cells in non-severe SARS-CoV-2 infection. TCRdb called the 5' RACE reads again in MiXCR, with one record for every CDR3 protein. Of approximately 29,000 distinct CDR3 sequences in the sample, 6% to 7% were seen once. The sequencing sample was made of whole blood. The receptors were sampled from an adult who was a healthcare worker with PCR-confirmed SARS-CoV-2 infection or an uninfected control (not recorded which).

This clonotype was found many times. The J gene is TRBJ2-1, the V gene TRBV29-1; no reliable D call. The CDR3 spans 11 residues. The germline gives CDR1 SQVTM, CDR2 ANQGSEA. The V and J ends lost 3 bases and 6 bases respectively, with 6 bases between them. The DNA for the CDR3 is TGCAGCGTTGAGAGGCCCAATGAGCAGTTCTTC. It is translated as CSVERPNEQFF.

The chain employs TRBV7-2 and TRBJ2-1, with D possibly TRBD2 on 6 matching bases. CDR1 is SGHTA and CDR2 is FQGNSA in the germline V gene. This CDR3 is built from 14 residues. V was shortened by 3 bases and J by 2 bases, with 8 bases between the two germline ends. CDR3 DNA sequence: TGTGCCAGCAGCTTCCGCGGGACCTACAATGAGCAGTTCTTC. This gives the protein CASSFRGTYNEQFF. The variable domain in full, with the rest retrieved from reference TRBV7-2 and TRBJ2-1, is GAGVSQSPSNKVTEKGKDVELRCDPISGHTALYWYRQSLGQGLEFLIYFQGNSAPDKSGLPSDRFSAERTGGSVSTLTIQRTQQEDSAVYLCASSFRGTYNEQFFGPGTRLTVL.

In its sample, this clonotype was seen a few times. This CDR3 reads CASRLGTGNIYEQYF. CDR3 coding DNA: TGTGCCAGCCGCCTAGGGACTGGCAATATTTACGAGCAGTACTTC. The chain joins TRBV7-9 to TRBJ2-7; TRBD2 might be the D (6 bases). The CDR3 sequence is 15 residues long. Trimming took 8 bases from V and 4 from J, leaving 21 bases between them. The germline CDR1 and CDR2 sequences are SEHNR and FQNEAQ (reference sequence).

At least ten counts were recorded for this clonotype. The V and J genes are TRBV29-1 and TRBJ2-3, with TRBD1 identical over 9 bases. Germline V gives CDR1 SQVTM, CDR2 ANQGSEA. The V segment lost 3 bases and the J segment 2 bases; nucleotides outside the gene matches: 6. CDR3 size: 15 residues. The chain's CDR3 is CSVDKGQGTTDTQYF. As DNA, the CDR3 is TGCAGCGTTGATAAGGGACAGGGAACCACAGATACGCAGTATTTT.

The table lists this clonotype with many counts. The chain recombines TRBV20-1 with TRBJ2-7; a weak D match, TRBD2 (5 bases). Germline loops: CDR1 DFQATT, CDR2 SNEGSKA (reference sequence). Trimming pared 1 base from V and 2 bases from J, leaving 15 bases between. The CDR3 runs to 15 residues. CDR3 in DNA: TGCAGTGCTAGAGCGTACGTGGGAGCACCCTACGAGCAGTACTTC. This translates into CSARAYVGAPYEQYF.

In its sample, this clonotype was seen a few times. Being one base from a much bigger clone, this may be a read error. The chain carries TRBV7-2 and TRBJ2-1, with 7 positions matching TRBD1. Germline V lookup: CDR1 SGHTA, CDR2 FQGNSA. The V and J ends lost 3 bases and 3 bases, in that order; junction bases with no gene match: 8. The CDR3 contains 16 residues. CDR3: CASSFPGQHDYNEQFF. The CDR3 DNA sequence: TGTGCCAGCAGCTTCCCGGGACAGCACGACTACAATGAGCAGTTCTTC.

The V call is TRBV9, the J call TRBJ2-2; no reliable D call. Germline V CDR1 and CDR2: SGDLS, YYNGEE. This CDR3 is 16 amino acids long. V lost 0 bases and J 0 bases, leaving 9 bases between the germline ends. The CDR3 bases are TGTGCCAGCAGCGTAGCGGGCAGCTCGAACACCGGGGAGCTGTTTTTT. Its translation: CASSVAGSSNTGELFF.

V gene TRBV6-2 or TRBV6-3 combines with J gene TRBJ2-5, with 10 bases lining up with TRBD2. Germline values: CDR1 MNHEY, CDR2 SVGEGT. This CDR3 region has 16 residues. V was pared by 2 bases and J by 3 bases, with 6 bases of the junction left unmatched. CDR3 DNA: TGTGCCAGCAGTTACGGAGCGGGAGGGCCTGAAGAGACCCAGTACTTC. Protein: CASSYGAGGPEETQYF.

This clonotype has at least ten counts. In DNA, the CDR3 is TGCAGTGCTAGAGTTCTACGAGGAGGGCTTGTGGGCGATGAGCAGTTCTTC. Residues: CSARVLRGGLVGDEQFF. The rearrangement joins TRBV20-1 to TRBJ2-1, with a weak D call TRBD2 (6 bases). This CDR3 contains 17 residues. The germline V gene encodes CDR1 DFQATT and CDR2 SNEGSKA (reference sequence). The V and J ends lost 1 base and 8 bases respectively, with 24 bases between them.

The chain recombines TRBV4-2 with TRBJ2-6; D gene ambiguous. The V end lost 3 bases, the J end lost 3 bases, and 9 bases lay between the germline ends. The length of the CDR3 is 15 residues. The germline V gene encodes CDR1 LGHNA and CDR2 YNFKEQ. CDR3 DNA sequence: TGTGCCAGCAGCCATGGGGTGCTTGGGGCCAACGTCCTGACTTTC. This translates into CASSHGVLGANVLTF.

This clonotype came up a few times. CDR3 DNA sequence: TGCGCCAGCAGCTTGGGGTTCCCAACCTCCTACGAGCAGTACTTC. Translation: CASSLGFPTSYEQYF. The chain has TRBV5-1 and TRBJ2-7; D ambiguous. This CDR3 is built from 15 residues. Per the germline V gene, CDR1 is SGHRS and CDR2 is YFSETQ. V gave up 0 bases and J gave up 0 bases, with 10 bases separating them.

This clonotype was found many times. The CDR3 spells CASRTPGLAGQEQFF. The CDR3 coding sequence is TGTGCCAGCAGAACACCGGGACTAGCGGGTCAGGAGCAGTTCTTC. The rearrangement links TRBV6-2 or TRBV6-3 to TRBJ2-1; 12 nucleotides line up with TRBD2. This CDR3 has 15 amino acids. The trim removed 6 bases at V and 10 bases at J, leaving 10 bases unmatched. Germline-derived CDR1 and CDR2 are MNHEY and SVGEGT.

J is TRBJ1-5 and V is TRBV20-1; TRBD1 matches 10 bases. This CDR3 has 14 residues. The ends lost 3 bases at V and 5 bases at J; junction bases unmatched: 4. The germline V gene has CDR1 DFQATT and CDR2 SNEGSKA (reference sequence). CDR3 DNA sequence: TGCAGTGCTAGCGCTGGACAGGGGGATCAGCCCCAGCATTTT. Protein: CSASAGQGDQPQHF.